These T cell receptor beta chains were read from a single sample in a study of T-cell reconstitution after alpha-beta-depleted transplantation in children. Via MiXCR, TCRdb re-called the PCR reads, giving one row per CDR3 protein. The sample includes fewer than 1 million distinct CDR3 sequences, about 15% of them seen just once. The sequencing used PBMCs, mostly from graft donor cells, collected 360 days after TCRalphabeta/CD19-depleted stem cell transplant. The receptor source for this set is a male patient younger than 18 who had a stem cell transplant for acute lymphoblastic leukemia, so the T cells may come from the graft donor. CDR3s include the opening cysteine and the closing phenylalanine or tryptophan. Fields, in order: J gene, clone size, D gene, V gene, CDR3 DNA, CDR3 protein. A D gene is named only where the DNA matches it firmly. Size is omitted from some rows. Given values are once, few, many or a class for expanded clones.

>TRBJ2-1|NA|NA|TRBV5-1
TGCGCCAGCAGGGAGGCCCCCTACAATGAGCAGTTCTTC
CASREAPYNEQFF
>TRBJ2-7|NA|TRBD1|TRBV5-1
TGCGCCAGTGCAAACAGGGGGCAAAGCTACGAGCAGTACTTC
CASANRGQSYEQYF
>TRBJ2-5|few|TRBD2|TRBV20-1
TGCAGTGCTAGACGGACTAGTCAAGAGACCCAGTACTTC
CSARRTSQETQYF
>TRBJ2-7|few|NA|TRBV5-1
TGCGCCAGCAGCTTGAGTCGACAGAGACCCTACGAGCAGTACTTC
CASSLSRQRPYEQYF
>TRBJ1-5|NA|NA|TRBV7-8
TGTGCCAGCAGCTTAGCGCCGAGAAAGGCGGCGACCTATCAGCCCCAGCATTTT
CASSLAPRKAATYQPQHF
>TRBJ2-5|few|NA|TRBV6-1
TGTGCCATGGGGGGCGGAAAGACCCAGTACTTC
CAMGGGKTQYF
>TRBJ2-7|NA|NA|TRBV3-1
TGTGCCAGCAGCCGAGGGCGGGCCTCCTACGAGCAGTACTTC
CASSRGRASYEQYF
>TRBJ2-7|few|NA|TRBV12-3/TRBV12-4
TGTGCCAGCAGTTTAGCTGGGACAGCGGGATCCTACGAGCAGTACTTC
CASSLAGTAGSYEQYF
>TRBJ2-1|few|TRBD2|TRBV12-5
TGTGCTAGTGGTCCCGTCCTAGCGGGAGTTTTGAGGTACAATGAGCAGTTCTTC
CASGPVLAGVLRYNEQFF
>TRBJ2-7|few|NA|TRBV3-1
TGTGCCAGCAGCCAAGAGCTAGTAAAGCAGTACTTC
CASSQELVKQYF
>TRBJ1-3|NA|TRBD1|TRBV11-2
TGTGCCAGCAGCCCCTGGGACAGCGTAACTGGAAACACCATATATTTT
CASSPWDSVTGNTIYF
>TRBJ2-1|NA|NA|TRBV5-1
TGCGCCAGCAGCTTTGGGCGGCCCTCCTACAATGAGCAGTTCTTC
CASSFGRPSYNEQFF
>TRBJ2-1|few|TRBD2|TRBV5-4
TGTGCCAGCAGGAAGCCGGGACTAGCGAACAATGAGCAGTTCTTC
CASRKPGLANNEQFF